This T cell receptor (beta chain) appears in the sequencing data of a study of blood T cell repertoires in COVID-19. In the study overall: Nucleic acid was either cDNA or gDNA, and it came from T cells, B-cell-depleted T cells, or PBMCs.

Original handling: How many nucleated cells were present was estimated from reference gene primer amplification. Sequencing was performed with immunoSEQ multiplex PCR; in TCRdb, only in-frame clones are kept and a portion is missing. The DNA was the basis for D and trimming; V, J and clone size are from that table. Of around 33,000 clones listed, roughly four fifths are singletons. CDR3 size: 13 residues. Per germline, CDR1 GTSNPN and CDR2 SVGIG (reference sequence). Trimming at V came to 2 bases and at J to 6 bases, leaving 6 bases not matched to a gene. V usage is TRBV30 and J usage is TRBJ2-5, with TRBD1 identical over 7 bases. The sample was peripheral blood. The sequence derives from a human donor in a cohort sampled during active COVID-19. DNA of the CDR3: TGTGCCTGGAGTTTATTGACAGGGAAGACCCAGTACTTC. This gives the protein CAWSLLTGKTQYF. Filled out from reference TRBV30 and TRBJ2-5, the complete variable domain reads SQTIHQWPATLVQPVGSPLSLECTVEGTSNPNLYWYRQAAGRGLQLLFYSVGIGQISSEVPQNLSASRPQDRQFILSSKKLLLSDSGFYLCAWSLLTGKTQYFGPGTRLLVL.